This T cell receptor beta chain was obtained from a study of T cells in tuberculosis. Study-level background: PBMC were archived before or within 7 days of starting treatment. Study-level findings and limits: Smaller distances to GMM-specific TCRs suggested their expansion in active tuberculosis.

The V gene end was trimmed by 4 bases and the J gene end by 0 bases; junction bases not matched to a gene: 6. This CDR3 has 16 amino acids. Germline V gene lookup returns CDR1 MNHEY and CDR2 SMNVEV (reference sequence). Data came from immunoSEQ multiplex PCR; TCRdb stores just in-frame clones and leaves some out. The table includes about 49,000 clones, 90% to 95% detected once. The sample's time point: new active TB diagnosis, blood taken before or within 7 days of starting treatment. Each clinical donor contributed on average roughly 100,000 T cells from unsorted cryopreserved PBMC. About this clone itself: Its antigen remains unknown.

The chain carries TRBV27 and TRBJ2-1; 7 bases are a match to TRBD2. The source is an adult with tuberculosis. Here the sequenced sample was PBMCs, taken at tuberculosis diagnosis. CDR3 DNA: TGTGCCAGCAGTTATATAAGCGGGACCTCCTACAATGAGCAGTTCTTC. Translated, it gives CASSYISGTSYNEQFF.